These 29 T cell receptor beta chains share one sample of origin, sequenced in a study of T-cell reconstitution after alpha-beta-depleted transplantation in children. During its preparation, the TCRbeta library received unique molecular identifiers. TCRdb analysed the PCR reads with MiXCR anew, one entry per CDR3 protein. The repertoire holds about 490,000 distinct CDR3 sequences, with under 12% as singletons. Specimen: PBMCs, collected before TCRalphabeta/CD19-depleted stem cell transplant. These TCRs come from a child younger than 10 with inherited bone marrow failure, due to receive a stem cell transplant.

This clonotype has ten or more counts. The V call is TRBV27, the J call TRBJ2-2; 7 bases agree with TRBD1. Germline V gene sequence: CDR1 MNHEY, CDR2 SMNVEV (reference sequence). J gave up 7 bases and V 7 bases, and 0 bases lay outside the gene matches. There are 11 residues in the CDR3. This CDR3 reads CASTGGGELFF. CDR3 sequence (DNA): TGTGCCAGCACAGGGGGCGGGGAGCTGTTTTTT.

This clonotype has a count of ten or more. The chain joins TRBV29-1 to TRBJ2-7; TRBD2 agrees at 8 bases. Looked up from germline, CDR1 is SQVTM and CDR2 is ANQGSEA. The V gene end was trimmed by 7 bases and the J gene end by 0 bases; junction bases not matched to a gene: 5. There are 13 residues in the CDR3. The CDR3 region is CSAAGTSSYEQYF. CDR3 coding DNA: TGCAGCGCCGCCGGGACTAGCTCCTACGAGCAGTACTTC.

This clonotype was observed a few times. The J gene is TRBJ2-1, the V gene TRBV30, with D hard to call. The CDR3 is 16 amino acids. The V gene's germline CDR1 is GTSNPN and CDR2 SVGIG (reference sequence). The V and J ends lost 1 base and 1 base respectively, with 14 bases between them. In DNA form, the CDR3 reads TGTGCCTGGAGTGCCTTACTCAAGCGTTCCTACAATGAGCAGTTCTTC. Amino acids: CAWSALLKRSYNEQFF.

This clonotype has ten or more counts. The V call is TRBV18, the J call TRBJ1-3, with D possibly being TRBD1 (5 bases). CDR1 is KGHSH and CDR2 is LQKENI in the germline V gene. Trimming took off 3 bases at V and 0 bases at J, with 9 bases between the two ends. This CDR3 has 15 residues. The CDR3, as DNA: TGTGCCAGCTCACCCGACAGAAGCTCTGGAAACACCATATATTTT. Its protein product is CASSPDRSSGNTIYF.

This clonotype was picked up many times. The rearrangement links TRBV20-1 to TRBJ1-4; 7 bases are shared with TRBD1. Germline V gene lookup returns CDR1 DFQATT and CDR2 SNEGSKA (reference sequence). Trimming at V came to 0 bases and at J to 8 bases, leaving 6 bases not matched to a gene. The CDR3 has 14 residues. CDR3 nucleotides: TGCAGTGCTAGAGATACAGGGGCGTCGGAAAAACTGTTTTTT. Residues: CSARDTGASEKLFF.

This rearrangement joins TRBV20-1 to TRBJ2-1; TRBD2 aligns across 10 bases. In germline, CDR1 is DFQATT, CDR2 SNEGSKA (reference sequence). The CDR3 sequence is 16 residues long. V lost 6 bases to trimming and J lost 4 bases; unmatched junction nucleotides: 12. The CDR3 nucleotides read TGCAGTGCCGTCGGACCCGGGACTAGCGTATACAATGAGCAGTTCTTC. The encoded protein is CSAVGPGTSVYNEQFF.

In its sample, this clonotype was seen many times. The junction departs from the called germline gene at one end, perhaps through a read error. The J gene is TRBJ2-5, the V gene TRBV5-1; 7 bases map to TRBD1. In germline, CDR1 is SGHRS, CDR2 YFSETQ. CDR3 length equals 13 residues. Here the CDR3 DNA reads TGTGCCAGCAGTTTAGGGACAGAAGAGACCCAGTACTTC. Translated: CASSLGTEETQYF.

With regard to this clonotype: This may be a read error: a much more frequent sequence differs by one nucleotide. J is TRBJ2-7 and V is TRBV28, with TRBD1 matching over 8 bases. CDR1 and CDR2 (germline): MDHEN, SYDVKM. This CDR3 is built from 14 residues. V shed 0 bases and J 6 bases; nucleotides not matched to a gene: 4. In nucleotides, the CDR3 is TGTGCCAGCAGTTTATGGCAGGGGGCCGTCGAGCAGTACTTC. Translated: CASSLWQGAVEQYF.

V gene TRBV5-1 combines with J gene TRBJ1-2, with 8 positions matching TRBD1. Germline CDR1 SGHRS, CDR2 YFSETQ. The J segment lost 4 bases and the V segment lost 2 bases, leaving 4 bases of the junction unmatched. The CDR3 is 14 amino acids. The CDR3 nucleotides are TGCGCCAGCAGCTTAGCAGGGGGCAGCTATGGCTACACCTTC. Translating it yields CASSLAGGSYGYTF.

This clonotype was observed at least ten times. The chain joins TRBV29-1 to TRBJ2-3, with D unresolved. The CDR3 sequence is 13 residues long. CDR1 and CDR2 from the germline V gene are SQVTM and ANQGSEA. V lost 8 bases and J 0 bases, leaving 12 bases between the germline ends. CDR3 in DNA: TGCAGCTCCGGGCCTCCTAGCACAGATACGCAGTATTTT. Protein: CSSGPPSTDTQYF.

This clonotype came up many times. This rearrangement joins TRBV18 to TRBJ2-7, with 13 nucleotides matching TRBD2. Losses at the gene ends were 3 bases for V and 1 base for J; bases not matched to a gene: 3. This CDR3 spans 16 amino acids. Germline values: CDR1 KGHSH, CDR2 LQKENI. The CDR3 spells CASSPGLAGVSYEQYF. DNA of the CDR3: TGTGCCAGCTCACCTGGACTAGCGGGAGTGTCCTACGAGCAGTACTTC.

This clonotype was detected ten times or more. This chain connects TRBV9 to TRBJ2-3; 8 bases are shared with TRBD2. Germline V CDR1 and CDR2: SGDLS, YYNGEE. V shed 2 bases, J shed 2 bases, and the junction held 7 bases outside the gene matches. CDR3 size: 16 residues. The CDR3, as DNA: TGTGCCAGCAGCGTTGTAGCGGGATCGAACACAGATACGCAGTATTTT. This sequence encodes CASSVVAGSNTDTQYF.

This clonotype showed up many times. J is TRBJ2-1 and V is TRBV6-4; D is possibly TRBD1 (5 bases). Germline V gives CDR1 MRHNA, CDR2 SNTAGT. The CDR3 covers 15 residues. V lost 3 bases and J lost 7, with 16 bases in between. Here the CDR3 reads CASSEFGAKLNEQFF. In DNA form, the CDR3 reads TGTGCCAGCAGTGAGTTTGGGGCGAAATTGAATGAGCAGTTCTTC.

This clonotype was seen repeatedly, ten times or more. The chain carries TRBV27 and TRBJ2-5; D remains unclear. Per germline, CDR1 MNHEY and CDR2 SMNVEV (reference sequence). Trimming stripped 4 bases from V and 5 bases from J, with 14 bases between. The CDR3 runs to 14 residues. This CDR3 reads CASSSRLGSETQYF. In DNA, the CDR3 is TGTGCCAGCAGTTCTCGATTGGGGTCGGAGACCCAGTACTTC.

This clonotype was detected many times. The chain joins TRBV6-5 to TRBJ2-7; possibly TRBD2 for D (5 bases). Germline V gene data show CDR1 as MNHEY and CDR2 as SVGAGI. V lost 2 bases to trimming and J lost 9 bases, with 14 bases between them. This CDR3 is 13 amino acids long. CDR3 sequence (DNA): TGTGCCAGCAGTTACGACGCGGGTGTAGCGCAGTACTTC. This codes for CASSYDAGVAQYF.

This clonotype has at least ten counts. This chain joins TRBV3-1 and TRBJ2-2; D possibly uses TRBD1 or TRBD2 (6 bases each). The CDR3 is made up of 16 amino acids. Germline V gene sequence: CDR1 LGHDT, CDR2 YNNKEL (reference sequence). V was shortened by 5 bases and J by 0 bases, with 13 bases between the two germline ends. DNA for the CDR3: TGTGCCAGCAGCGGAGGGGGGACTTCGAACACCGGGGAGCTGTTTTTT. Translating gives CASSGGGTSNTGELFF.

There are a few counts of this clonotype. This rearrangement joins TRBV19 to TRBJ2-1, with D hard to call. V lost 8 bases to trimming and J lost 4 bases, with 6 bases between them. The V gene's germline CDR1 is LNHDA and CDR2 SQIVND (reference sequence). CDR3 length: 11 amino acids. The CDR3 DNA reads as TGTGCCAGTGGGCTTTACAATGAGCAGTTCTTC. It is translated as CASGLYNEQFF.

This clonotype was detected ten times or more. V is TRBV29-1 and J is TRBJ2-1; TRBD1 matches 8 bases. The CDR3 sequence is 12 residues long. J was trimmed by 8 bases and V by 8 bases; bases with no gene match: 8. From germline, CDR1 is SQVTM and CDR2 ANQGSEA. The CDR3 DNA reads TGCAGCTTAGAGGCAGGGGGCCATGAGCAGTTCTTC. Translation gives CSLEAGGHEQFF.

This clonotype was seen repeatedly, ten times or more. This chain's CDR3 is CASTGTSAENIGELFF. DNA of the CDR3: TGTGCCAGCACCGGGACTAGCGCGGAGAATATCGGGGAGCTGTTTTTT. The chain has TRBV27 and TRBJ2-2, with 10 bases that match TRBD2. The CDR3 has 16 amino acids. Germline CDR1 reads MNHEY; CDR2 reads SMNVEV (reference sequence). The trim removed 7 bases at V and 7 bases at J, leaving 12 bases unmatched.

This clonotype has just a few counts. The J gene is TRBJ2-3, the V gene TRBV29-1, with D possibly TRBD2 on 5 matching bases. The CDR3 is 12 amino acids. Germline CDR1 reads SQVTM; CDR2 reads ANQGSEA. V lost 7 bases, J lost 5 bases, and 13 bases lay in between. The chain's CDR3 is CSGLDGRDTQYF. The DNA of the CDR3 is TGCAGCGGGTTAGATGGGAGAGATACGCAGTATTTT.

Concerning this clonotype itself: A much larger clonotype is one base distant, so this may be a read error. This sequence joins TRBV28 and TRBJ2-1; 7 bases map to TRBD1. V was pared by 5 bases and J by 5 bases, with 15 bases of the junction left unmatched. Germline assignment: CDR1 MDHEN and CDR2 SYDVKM. The CDR3 consists of 17 residues. The DNA of the CDR3 is TGTGCCAGCAGTCTAAGGGGGCGGATTCGGGGCGACAATGAGCAGTTCTTC. Protein sequence: CASSLRGRIRGDNEQFF.

This clonotype was observed at least ten times. The chain has TRBV7-9 and TRBJ1-2; D uncertain. V lost 1 base and J 1 base, leaving 10 bases between the germline ends. CDR3 length: 15 amino acids. Germline CDR1 SEHNR, CDR2 FQNEAQ (reference sequence). CDR3 coding DNA: TGTGCCAGCAGCTTAGTGGCGGGTTATAACTATGGCTACACCTTC. It specifies CASSLVAGYNYGYTF.

In its sample, this clonotype was seen many times. The chain carries TRBV7-2 and TRBJ2-1; 13 positions agree with TRBD2. This CDR3 spans 16 amino acids. Germline lookup yields CDR1 SGHTA and CDR2 FQGNSA. The trim removed 7 bases at V and 8 bases at J, leaving 11 bases unmatched. The CDR3 bases are TGTGCCAGCACCGGATGGACTAGCGGGAGAGGCTATGAGCAGTTCTTC. It specifies CASTGWTSGRGYEQFF.

At least ten counts were recorded for this clonotype. The chain recombines TRBV20-1 with TRBJ2-1, with no clear D. This CDR3 comprises 12 residues. Germline V lookup: CDR1 DFQATT, CDR2 SNEGSKA (reference sequence). The V end was cut by 0 bases, the J end by 10 bases, with 10 bases between. The CDR3 sequence: CSARDRRNEQFF. The CDR3 DNA reads as TGCAGTGCTAGAGATAGAAGGAACGAGCAGTTCTTC.

The V and J genes are TRBV7-9 and TRBJ2-2, with 9 bases lining up with TRBD2. The CDR3 has 15 amino acids. Per the germline V gene, CDR1 is SEHNR and CDR2 is FQNEAQ (reference sequence). The V gene end was trimmed by 3 bases and the J gene end by 6 bases; junction bases not matched to a gene: 5. CDR3 sequence (DNA): TGTGCCAGCAGCTTTTTAGCGGGAGCTGCCGGGGAGCTGTTTTTT. Protein product: CASSFLAGAAGELFF.

J is TRBJ2-1 and V is TRBV27; 7 nucleotides align to TRBD1. Unmatched junction bases numbered 10, after V lost 5 bases and J lost 0 bases. Germline lookup yields CDR1 MNHEY and CDR2 SMNVEV (reference sequence). The CDR3 is made up of 17 amino acids. The CDR3 DNA is TGTGCCAGCAGTCCATCAAACAGGGGCAGCTCCTACAATGAGCAGTTCTTC. Amino acids: CASSPSNRGSSYNEQFF.

This clonotype was recorded at least ten times. The chain has TRBV4-2 and TRBJ2-7, with D perhaps TRBD1 (6 bases). Trimming left V 4 bases short and J 4 bases short, with 14 bases between. The CDR3 runs 14 residues. Germline values: CDR1 LGHNA, CDR2 YNFKEQ. The CDR3 loop is CASSPWGRIYEQYF. The CDR3 DNA follows: TGTGCCAGCAGCCCTTGGGGGCGGATTTACGAGCAGTACTTC.

Ten or more counts support this clonotype. This rearrangement joins TRBV29-1 to TRBJ2-3, with D unclear. Trimming stripped 4 bases from V and 7 bases from J, with 6 bases between. Germline V CDR1 and CDR2: SQVTM, ANQGSEA. This CDR3 is 10 amino acids long. The CDR3 loop is CSVGVYTQYF. The CDR3 bases are TGCAGCGTTGGGGTTTATACGCAGTATTTT.

This clonotype appeared a few times. In DNA form, the CDR3 reads TGTGCCAGCAGGACCCCGCATGATACGCAGTATTTT. It specifies CASRTPHDTQYF. The V call is TRBV12-3 or TRBV12-4, the J call TRBJ2-3; D remains ambiguous. V lost 6 bases, J lost 6 bases, and 10 bases lay in between. The CDR3 is made up of 12 amino acids.